These 30 T cell receptor beta chains originate from one sample sequenced in a study of blood T cell repertoires in COVID-19. Clones were read by immunoSEQ multiplex PCR, and TCRdb kept only the in-frame ones, dropping some. The data hold about 130,000 clones, with about 81% observed a single time. Specimen: peripheral blood. All receptors come from a man younger than 45 with COVID-19, enrolled during active disease.

J is TRBJ2-5 and V is TRBV27; a weak D match, TRBD1 (6 bases). The V end was cut by 3 bases, the J end by 5 bases, with 13 bases between. CDR1 and CDR2 from the germline V gene are MNHEY and SMNVEV (reference sequence). The CDR3 is made up of 14 amino acids. The CDR3 coding sequence is TGTGCCAGCAGTTTCCTGGGTCAGGGGGAGACCCAGTACTTC. Protein: CASSFLGQGETQYF.

The table lists this clone with a few counts. The J gene is TRBJ1-2, the V gene TRBV6-5, with 9 bases lining up with TRBD1. The CDR3 runs 14 residues. J lost 2 bases, V lost 6 bases, and 4 bases had no gene match. Germline V gene lookup returns CDR1 MNHEY and CDR2 SVGAGI. The CDR3 nucleotides read TGTGCCAGCAGCTCCGGGACAGGGAACTATGGCTACACCTTC. It translates to CASSSGTGNYGYTF.

This clone was counted at least ten times. The chain is built from TRBV7-2 and TRBJ2-7; D gene ambiguous. This CDR3 contains 15 residues. Germline V gene lookup returns CDR1 SGHTA and CDR2 FQGNSA. V lost 2 bases and J 2 bases, leaving 13 bases between the germline ends. This chain's CDR3 is CASSLTPGLTYEQYF. The CDR3, as DNA: TGTGCCAGCAGCTTAACTCCGGGTCTAACCTACGAGCAGTACTTC.

This clone was observed a single time. The chain links TRBV29-1 to TRBJ1-3; 8 positions match TRBD1. Losses at the gene ends were 3 bases for V and 2 bases for J; bases not matched to a gene: 12. CDR1 is SQVTM and CDR2 is ANQGSEA in the germline V gene. The CDR3 consists of 17 residues. CDR3 amino acids: CSVEDLLTGAAGNTIYF. The CDR3 nucleotides are TGCAGCGTTGAGGATCTTCTGACAGGGGCCGCTGGAAACACCATATATTTT.

The chain recombines TRBV5-1 with TRBJ2-7; no reliable D call. There are 15 residues in the CDR3. Germline CDR1 reads SGHRS; CDR2 reads YFSETQ. The V end lost 2 bases, the J end lost 6 bases, and 18 bases lay between the germline ends. Here the CDR3 reads CASSFSPTDFSEQYF. In DNA, the CDR3 is TGCGCCAGCAGCTTTAGCCCGACTGACTTCTCCGAGCAGTACTTC.

The V and J genes are TRBV29-1 and TRBJ2-7, with 10 nucleotides matching TRBD2. The CDR3 spans 14 residues. The germline V gene encodes CDR1 SQVTM and CDR2 ANQGSEA. V gave up 5 bases and J gave up 0 bases; unmatched junction bases: 4. The CDR3 DNA reads as TGCAGCGTTAGCGGGGGGGGGCTCTCCTACGAGCAGTACTTC. Protein product: CSVSGGGLSYEQYF.

This clone was picked up one time. V is TRBV30 and J is TRBJ2-7; D is undetermined. The V end lost 0 bases, the J end lost 2 bases, and 5 bases lay between the germline ends. The germline gives CDR1 GTSNPN, CDR2 SVGIG (reference sequence). CDR3 size: 12 residues. CDR3 DNA: TGTGCCTGGAGTGTCTCGGCCTACGAGCAGTACTTC. It translates to CAWSVSAYEQYF.

The CDR3 spells CASSNRDTGDTQYF. In DNA form, the CDR3 reads TGTGCCAGCAGTAACCGGGACACAGGCGATACGCAGTATTTT. The chain is built from TRBV6-5 and TRBJ2-3, with D tentatively TRBD1 (6 bases). Per germline, CDR1 MNHEY and CDR2 SVGAGI. The CDR3 totals 14 residues. V was cut by 5 bases and J by 6 bases, with 15 bases left in between.

CDR3: CASSPGLAGGPYNEQFF. The CDR3 DNA is TGCGCCAGCAGCCCGGGACTAGCGGGGGGGCCCTACAATGAGCAGTTCTTC. The chain links TRBV4-1 to TRBJ2-1, with 16 bases aligning to TRBD2. CDR3 length equals 17 residues. The V and J ends lost 4 bases and 2 bases, in that order; junction bases with no gene match: 2. CDR1 and CDR2 from the germline V gene are MGHRA and YSYEKL.

The J gene is TRBJ2-4, the V gene TRBV6-5, with unresolved D. Trimming left V 4 bases short and J 0 bases short, with 4 bases between. This CDR3 contains 13 residues. The V gene's germline CDR1 is MNHEY and CDR2 SVGAGI. The CDR3 here is CASSSLAKNIQYF. Written as DNA, the CDR3 is TGTGCCAGCAGTTCTCTAGCCAAAAACATTCAGTACTTC.

V gene TRBV7-2 combines with J gene TRBJ2-3, with TRBD2 matching 7 bases. Germline CDR1 SGHTA, CDR2 FQGNSA. This CDR3 is 16 amino acids long. With V trimmed by 4 bases and J by 2 bases, 9 bases remained unmatched. The CDR3 DNA is TGTGCCAGCAGCTCCTCCCGGGGGGACTTCACAGATACGCAGTATTTT. It encodes CASSSSRGDFTDTQYF.

The V gene is TRBV28, the J gene TRBJ1-2, with 7 nucleotides matching TRBD1. Losses at the gene ends were 4 bases for V and 4 bases for J; bases not matched to a gene: 9. This CDR3 region has 15 residues. Germline V lookup: CDR1 MDHEN, CDR2 SYDVKM. The CDR3 protein is CASSSSQGGIYGYTF. The CDR3 DNA sequence: TGTGCCAGCAGTTCTTCTCAGGGGGGAATCTATGGCTACACCTTC.

To note about this clone: Additional DNA sequences in this sample encode the identical CDR3. This rearrangement joins TRBV7-3 to TRBJ1-6; D may be TRBD1 (5 bases). This CDR3 has 14 amino acids. In germline, CDR1 is SGHTA, CDR2 FQGTGA. Trimming left V 2 bases short and J 7 bases short, with 9 bases between. CDR3 DNA: TGTGCCAGCAGCTTACAGGGTACCAATTCACCCCTCCACTTT. Encoded protein: CASSLQGTNSPLHF.

The chain has TRBV27 and TRBJ2-7, with a possible D match to TRBD1 (5 bases). The CDR3 covers 14 residues. The germline gives CDR1 MNHEY, CDR2 SMNVEV (reference sequence). Trimming stripped 6 bases from V and 5 bases from J, with 17 bases between. The CDR3 loop is CASSLLGQGHEQYF. In nucleotides, the CDR3 is TGTGCCAGCAGCCTCCTAGGGCAGGGCCACGAGCAGTACTTC.

The chain recombines TRBV10-3 with TRBJ2-5; 7 nucleotides match TRBD2. The V segment lost 5 bases and the J segment 4 bases; nucleotides outside the gene matches: 4. Germline values: CDR1 ENHRY, CDR2 SYGVKD. The CDR3 sequence is 13 residues long. Here the CDR3 DNA reads TGTGCCATCAGTCCCAGCGGGATAGAGACCCAGTACTTC. Its translation: CAISPSGIETQYF.

CDR3 sequence reads: CASSHRGGDTEAFF. CDR3 coding DNA: TGTGCCAGCAGCCACAGGGGCGGTGACACTGAAGCTTTCTTT. V is TRBV6-5 and J is TRBJ1-1; the match to TRBD1 covers 7 bases. Per the germline V gene, CDR1 is MNHEY and CDR2 is SVGAGI. The CDR3 spans 14 residues. Unmatched junction bases numbered 7, after V lost 6 bases and J lost 3 bases.

The chain joins TRBV6-1 to TRBJ2-3; 7 nucleotides agree with TRBD1. V dropped 3 bases and J dropped 2; count of bases not matched to a gene: 8. The V gene's germline CDR1 is MNHNS and CDR2 SASEGT. This CDR3 has 16 amino acids. This CDR3 reads CASSDLGTANTDTQYF. In nucleotides, the CDR3 is TGTGCCAGCAGTGACCTTGGGACAGCTAACACAGATACGCAGTATTTT.

The chain recombines TRBV6-2 or TRBV6-3 with TRBJ2-2; TRBD1 matches 10 bases. The germline V gene has CDR1 MNHEY and CDR2 SVGEGT. The CDR3 runs 16 residues. With V trimmed by 6 bases and J by 5 bases, 9 bases remained unmatched. The CDR3 sequence: CASSPLGTGATGELFF. The CDR3 nucleotides are TGTGCCAGCAGCCCACTCGGGACAGGGGCTACCGGGGAGCTGTTTTTT.

The chain recombines TRBV7-3 with TRBJ2-1; the D is unclear. CDR1 is SGHTA, CDR2 FQGTGA, per germline. V was clipped by 5 bases and J by 0 bases, with 8 bases between them. This CDR3 contains 14 residues. The DNA of the CDR3 is TGTGCCAGCAGCCCCGATAGCTCCTACAATGAGCAGTTCTTC. It is translated as CASSPDSSYNEQFF.

The J gene is TRBJ1-5, the V gene TRBV5-1, with 9 bases matching TRBD1. Germline V gives CDR1 SGHRS, CDR2 YFSETQ. V dropped 0 bases and J dropped 1; count of bases not matched to a gene: 2. The CDR3 has 16 amino acids. The DNA for the CDR3 is TGCGCCAGCAGCTTGGGGGACAGGGAGAGCAATCAGCCCCAGCATTTT. Residues: CASSLGDRESNQPQHF.

CDR3 sequence reads: CASSDRFTSGGAREQFF. In nucleotides, the CDR3 is TGTGCCAGCAGCGACCGATTTACTAGCGGGGGGGCAAGGGAGCAGTTCTTC. V is TRBV13 and J is TRBJ2-1; TRBD2 matches at 13 bases. The CDR3 covers 17 residues. The J segment lost 10 bases and the V segment lost 5 bases, leaving 14 bases of the junction unmatched. Germline-derived CDR1 and CDR2 are PRHDT and FYEKMQ (reference sequence).

The chain carries TRBV12-3 or TRBV12-4 and TRBJ2-7, with D possibly TRBD2 on 5 matching bases. With 6 bases removed from V and 4 bases from J, the gap between germline ends came to 13 bases. The CDR3 runs to 13 residues. CDR3 sequence: CASSTMDWYEQYF. The CDR3 nucleotides read TGTGCCAGCAGCACAATGGACTGGTACGAGCAGTACTTC.

The genes are TRBV7-9 and TRBJ2-1; 15 bases agree with TRBD2. CDR1 and CDR2 (germline): SEHNR, FQNEAQ (reference sequence). The J segment lost 12 bases and the V segment lost 3 bases, leaving 6 bases of the junction unmatched. This CDR3 is built from 15 residues. The CDR3 bases are TGTGCCAGCAGCTTTAGGACTAGCGGGAGGGAGGGGCAGTTCTTC. It codes for CASSFRTSGREGQFF.

The chain is built from TRBV12-3 or TRBV12-4 and TRBJ1-6, with D hard to call. The V end lost 2 bases, the J end lost 7 bases, and 6 bases lay between the germline ends. This CDR3 region has 13 residues. CDR3 protein: CASSLSQNSPLHF. For the CDR3, the DNA is TGTGCCAGCAGTTTATCGCAGAATTCACCCCTCCACTTT.

There are a few counts of this clone. This chain connects TRBV7-9 to TRBJ2-3; TRBD2 matches 7 bases. This CDR3 is built from 15 residues. The germline gives CDR1 SEHNR, CDR2 FQNEAQ (reference sequence). Unmatched junction bases numbered 8, after V lost 5 bases and J lost 3 bases. The CDR3 nucleotides are TGTGCCAGCAGCCCGACGGGACTATATACAGATACGCAGTATTTT. This gives the protein CASSPTGLYTDTQYF.

This clone was seen only a few times. This chain uses TRBV27 with TRBJ2-2; 9 bases fit TRBD2. V lost 7 bases and J lost 2; bases outside the gene matches: 5. Germline CDR1 and CDR2: MNHEY and SMNVEV (reference sequence). CDR3 length: 15 amino acids. This chain's CDR3 is CASTLTSGNTGELFF. CDR3 sequence (DNA): TGTGCCAGCACCTTGACTAGCGGAAACACCGGGGAGCTGTTTTTT.

This rearrangement joins TRBV9 to TRBJ2-1, with TRBD2 matching over 9 bases. V trimming: 3 bases; J trimming: 7 bases; junction bases outside the gene matches: 17. This CDR3 is 18 amino acids long. Germline CDR1 is SGDLS and CDR2 is YYNGEE. The CDR3 region is CASSEPLGGRARVNEQFF. CDR3 bases: TGTGCCAGCAGCGAGCCCCTGGGCGGGAGGGCCCGGGTAAATGAGCAGTTCTTC.

The chain has TRBV4-1 and TRBJ2-2; the match to TRBD1 covers 9 bases. V trimming: 4 bases; J trimming: 4 bases; junction bases outside the gene matches: 7. This CDR3 is 16 amino acids long. Germline CDR1 is MGHRA and CDR2 is YSYEKL. The CDR3 nucleotides are TGCGCCAGCAGCCCGAGGACAGGGGATTCCACCGGGGAGCTGTTTTTT. Encoded protein: CASSPRTGDSTGELFF.

This sequence joins TRBV6-5 and TRBJ2-1, with 13 bases aligning to TRBD2. V lost 6 bases to trimming and J lost 6 bases; unmatched junction nucleotides: 5. Germline V lookup: CDR1 MNHEY, CDR2 SVGAGI. The CDR3 consists of 15 residues. CDR3 residues: CASRPGTSGINEQFF. The DNA for the CDR3 is TGTGCCAGCAGACCCGGGACTAGCGGGATCAATGAGCAGTTCTTC.

The rearrangement uses TRBV11-2 and TRBJ2-3; TRBD1 agrees at 9 bases. Germline V gives CDR1 SGHAT, CDR2 FQNNGV. CDR3 length equals 14 residues. V dropped 5 bases and J dropped 3; count of bases not matched to a gene: 3. The DNA of the CDR3 is TGTGCCAGCAGCCCGGGACAGGGAACAGATACGCAGTATTTT. This sequence encodes CASSPGQGTDTQYF.